This is a list of T cell receptor beta chains from one sample in a study of blood T cell repertoires in COVID-19. Method: immunoSEQ multiplex PCR; TCRdb's copy keeps in-frame clones and lacks some. The data hold some 250,000 clones, with around 87% observed a single time. The specimen was peripheral blood. Receptors were obtained from a woman aged 60-75 years with COVID-19, enrolled during active disease. The CDR3 runs from the conserved cysteine through the conserved F or W. A D gene is named only where the DNA matches it firmly. Clone size appears in some rows only: once, few, many, or a class for an expanded clone.

TRBJ1-1 | - | - | TRBV5-5 | TGTGCCAGCAGCCGAGCAGGGAACACTGAAGCTTTCTTT | CASSRAGNTEAFF
TRBJ1-2 | - | few | TRBV21-1 | TGTGCCAGCAGCTCCCACCTCCGGCCGGGACACAGATTATCTAACTATGGCTACACCTTC | CASSSHLRPGHRLSNYGYTF
TRBJ1-5 | TRBD1 | - | TRBV7-2 | TGTGCCAGCAGCTGGGACAGGAGAGATCAGCCCCAGCATTTT | CASSWDRRDQPQHF
TRBJ2-7 | TRBD2 | - | TRBV2 | TGTGCCAGCACCCCTAGGGGCGGGGGAGGGAGCGAGCAGTACTTC | CASTPRGGGGSEQYF
TRBJ1-4 | TRBD1 | - | TRBV19 | TGTGCCAGTAGTGCGACAGGGAGTAATGAAAAACTGTTTTTT | CASSATGSNEKLFF
TRBJ2-1 | - | - | TRBV19 | TGTGCCAGTAGTATATCAGGCGGGCCTGTGGGAGGTGAGCAGTTCTTC | CASSISGGPVGGEQFF
TRBJ2-7 | TRBD2 | - | TRBV4-1 | TGCGCCAGCAGCCAAGATCGGGGAGGACTAGCGGGAGGGCGGGAGCAGTACTTC | CASSQDRGGLAGGREQYF
TRBJ2-1 | TRBD1 | - | TRBV5-1 | TGCGCCAGCAGGGTAGCTCAGGGGGCGGTCGCTTCCTACAATGAGCAGTTCTTC | CASRVAQGAVASYNEQFF
TRBJ2-7 | TRBD1 | - | TRBV28 | TGTGCCAGCAGTTTAAGACAGGGCTCCTACGAGCAGTACTTC | CASSLRQGSYEQYF
TRBJ2-5 | - | - | TRBV28 | TGTGCCAGCAGTTTATCCCCGGGACTTCTGGGGACCCAGTACTTC | CASSLSPGLLGTQYF
TRBJ2-1 | TRBD2 | few | TRBV5-4 | TGTGCCAGCACCCTGAGGGCGGGAGGGGGGTACAATGAGCAGTTCTTC | CASTLRAGGGYNEQFF
TRBJ1-2 | TRBD1 | - | TRBV5-5 | TGTGCCAGCAGCCAAGTAGGGACAGGGGGTAACTATGGCTACACCTTC | CASSQVGTGGNYGYTF
TRBJ2-1 | - | - | TRBV27 | TGTGCCAGCAGGACCGCTAGGAGGGCCTACAATGAGCAGTTCTTC | CASRTARRAYNEQFF
TRBJ2-1 | TRBD2 | - | TRBV7-8 | TGTGCCAGCAGCTTCCCCACGGGACTAGCGGGAGGGCCGGCCTACAATGAGCAGTTCTTC | CASSFPTGLAGGPAYNEQFF
TRBJ2-3 | - | few | TRBV10-1 | TGCGCCACCCAATCCCCGGGGGAAGCAGATACGCAGTATTTT | CATQSPGEADTQYF
TRBJ2-1 | - | - | TRBV28 | TGTGCCAGCAGCTCCCGGGGGAATGAGCAGTTCTTC | CASSSRGNEQFF
TRBJ2-7 | TRBD2 | - | TRBV19 | TGTGCCAGTAGAGTTAGCGGGAGTCCCCCCTACGAGCAGTACTTC | CASRVSGSPPYEQYF
TRBJ2-5 | TRBD1 | - | TRBV30 | TGTGCCTGGAGCCGGGACAGGGGCCAAGAGACCCAGTACTTC | CAWSRDRGQETQYF
TRBJ1-4 | TRBD1 | - | TRBV7-8 | TGTGCCAGCAGCTTAGTGAGACAGGGGGCTGGTAATGAAAAACTGTTTTTT | CASSLVRQGAGNEKLFF
TRBJ1-5 | TRBD1 | - | TRBV19 | TGTGCCAGTAGTACGACAGGGGGCAGGCAGCCCCAGCATTTT | CASSTTGGRQPQHF
TRBJ2-7 | - | few | TRBV20-1 | TGCAGTGCTAGAAGACAGTACGAGCAGTACTTC | CSARRQYEQYF
TRBJ2-2 | TRBD2 | - | TRBV6-4 | TGTGCCAGCAGTCCATTCGTGGGAGGGAGCACCGGGGAGCTGTTTTTT | CASSPFVGGSTGELFF
TRBJ2-1 | TRBD2 | - | TRBV7-3 | TGTGCCAGCAGCTTAGGGCTAGCGGGAGGGGGTGAGCAGTTCTTC | CASSLGLAGGGEQFF
TRBJ2-1 | TRBD2 | once | TRBV6-7 | TGTGCCAGCAGTCAGGTCCGGGACTACCCTTACAATGAGCAGTTCTTC | CASSQVRDYPYNEQFF
TRBJ2-7 | TRBD1 | many | TRBV19 | TGTGCCAGTAGCCGTAGCGAGGGGACAGGGATCTACGAGCAGTACTTC | CASSRSEGTGIYEQYF
TRBJ2-2 | TRBD2 | once | TRBV9 | TGTGCCAGCAGCGTACTAGCGGGCACCGGGGAGCTGTTTTTT | CASSVLAGTGELFF
TRBJ1-5 | - | few | TRBV18 | TGTGCCAGCTCACCCCGACAGTTTCCCAATCAGCCCCAGCATTTT | CASSPRQFPNQPQHF
TRBJ1-2 | TRBD1 | once | TRBV5-1 | TGCGCCAGCAGCTGGGACAGGGATGGTGGCTACACCTTC | CASSWDRDGGYTF
TRBJ2-1 | TRBD2 | - | TRBV7-9 | TGTGCCAGCAGCTTAGATGCGGGAGGGAATGAGCAGTTCTTC | CASSLDAGGNEQFF
TRBJ2-6 | - | - | TRBV4-1 | TGCGCCAGCAGCCAAGTTGTTGTCTGGGCCAACGTCCTGACTTTC | CASSQVVVWANVLTF
TRBJ2-5 | TRBD2 | - | TRBV7-3 | TGTGCCAGCGCACTTGGCGCGGGAGGGGGCGAGACCCAGTACTTC | CASALGAGGGETQYF
TRBJ2-1 | TRBD1 | - | TRBV19 | TGTGCCAGTAGTATAGTTGGGACAGGGCTCAATGAGCAGTTCTTC | CASSIVGTGLNEQFF
TRBJ2-7 | TRBD1 | - | TRBV24-1 | TGTGCCACCAGTGAACCCACAGGGGTTGAGCAGTACTTC | CATSEPTGVEQYF
TRBJ1-5 | - | - | TRBV24-1 | TGTGCCACCAGTTTCGCGGGGGGAAGTGTTCAGCCCCAGCATTTT | CATSFAGGSVQPQHF
TRBJ2-2 | - | - | TRBV9 | TGTGCCAGCAGCGTGGCTGGCGGGGTGAACACCGGGGAGCTGTTTTTT | CASSVAGGVNTGELFF
TRBJ1-5 | - | - | TRBV28 | TGTGCCAGCATCCTAACGAAGCGGGGACTCGGCCAGCCCCAGCATTTT | CASILTKRGLGQPQHF
TRBJ2-5 | TRBD1 | - | TRBV3-1/TRBV3-2 | TGTGCCAGCAGCACCGACAGGGTGAGTCAGACCCAGTACTTC | CASSTDRVSQTQYF
TRBJ1-4 | - | - | TRBV5-5 | TGTGCCAGCAGCTTGATGCTAGATGAAAAACTGTTTTTT | CASSLMLDEKLFF
TRBJ1-1 | - | - | TRBV7-8 | TGTGCCAGCAGCTTAGGGGGCAGCACTGAAGCTTTCTTT | CASSLGGSTEAFF
TRBJ1-1 | - | - | TRBV7-3 | TGTGCCAGCAGGCTTGGTCCCGGCACTGAAGCTTTCTTT | CASRLGPGTEAFF
TRBJ1-2 | TRBD1 | - | TRBV5-4 | TGTGCCAGCAGTCAGGGACAGGGATCAGATAGTGGCTACACCTTC | CASSQGQGSDSGYTF
TRBJ1-2 | - | - | TRBV28 | TGTGCCAGCAGCGCCCCCGGCAGGTATGGCTACACCTTC | CASSAPGRYGYTF
TRBJ2-2 | - | - | TRBV5-1 | TGCGCCAGCAGCTTGGACGCCAGCGGGGAGCTGTTTTTT | CASSLDASGELFF
TRBJ2-5 | TRBD1 | - | TRBV28 | TGTGCCAGCCGAGGGGGCATGACCCGAAGCGAGACCCAGTACTTC | CASRGGMTRSETQYF
TRBJ2-1 | - | few | TRBV19 | TGTGCCAGTAGTATACTAGCGAAAGGCAATGAGCAGTTCTTC | CASSILAKGNEQFF
TRBJ1-3 | TRBD1 | - | TRBV7-9 | TGTGCCAGCAGCTTAGGGGGGACAGGGCGCTCTGGAAACACCATATATTTT | CASSLGGTGRSGNTIYF
TRBJ2-1 | TRBD1 | - | TRBV4-1 | TGCGCCAGCAGCCAAGATCCGACACAGGGGGCTTACTACAATGAGCAGTTCTTC | CASSQDPTQGAYYNEQFF
TRBJ1-1 | - | - | TRBV7-9 | TGTGCCAGCAGCTTAGACGGGGGGACTGAAGCTTTCTTT | CASSLDGGTEAFF
TRBJ1-5 | - | - | TRBV11-2 | TGTGCCAGCAGGGCAGGAGGAAATCAGCCCCAGCATTTT | CASRAGGNQPQHF